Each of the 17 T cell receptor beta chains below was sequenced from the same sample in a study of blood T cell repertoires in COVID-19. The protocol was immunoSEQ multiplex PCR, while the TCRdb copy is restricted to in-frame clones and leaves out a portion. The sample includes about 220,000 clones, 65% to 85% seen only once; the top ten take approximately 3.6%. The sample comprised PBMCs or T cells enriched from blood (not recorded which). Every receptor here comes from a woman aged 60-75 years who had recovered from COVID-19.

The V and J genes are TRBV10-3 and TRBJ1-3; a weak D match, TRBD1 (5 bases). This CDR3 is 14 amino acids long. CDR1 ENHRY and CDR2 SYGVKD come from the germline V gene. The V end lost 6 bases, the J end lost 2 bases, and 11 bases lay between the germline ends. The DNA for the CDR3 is TGTGCCATCAGCCAACAGGAAACTGGAAACACCATATATTTT. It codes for CAISQQETGNTIYF.

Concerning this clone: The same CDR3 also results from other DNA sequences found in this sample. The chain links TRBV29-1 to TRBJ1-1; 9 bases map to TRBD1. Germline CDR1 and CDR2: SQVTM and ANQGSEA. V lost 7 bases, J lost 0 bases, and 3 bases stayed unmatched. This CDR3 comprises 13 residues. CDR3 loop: CSARQGVNTEAFF. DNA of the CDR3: TGCAGCGCTAGACAGGGGGTGAACACTGAAGCTTTCTTT. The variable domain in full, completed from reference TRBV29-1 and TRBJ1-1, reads SAVISQKPSRDICQRGTSLTIQCQVDSQVTMMFWYRQQPGQSLTLIATANQGSEATYESGFVIDKFPISRPNLTFSTLTVSNMSPEDSSIYLCSARQGVNTEAFFGQGTRLTVV.

CDR3 nucleotides: TGCAGCGCCTCTAGGTCCACGCAAGAGACCCAGTACTTC. It is translated as CSASRSTQETQYF. This chain links TRBV29-1 with TRBJ2-5; D ambiguous. The CDR3 has 13 amino acids. V was pared by 7 bases and J by 2 bases, with 14 bases between. Germline V lookup: CDR1 SQVTM, CDR2 ANQGSEA.

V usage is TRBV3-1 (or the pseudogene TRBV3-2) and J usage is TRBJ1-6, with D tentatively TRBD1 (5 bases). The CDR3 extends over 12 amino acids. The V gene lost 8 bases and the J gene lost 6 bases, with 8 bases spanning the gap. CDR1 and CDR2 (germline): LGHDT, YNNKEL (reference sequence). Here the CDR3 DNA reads TGTGCCAGCGGCGGGGCTAATTCACCCCTCCACTTT. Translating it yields CASGGANSPLHF.

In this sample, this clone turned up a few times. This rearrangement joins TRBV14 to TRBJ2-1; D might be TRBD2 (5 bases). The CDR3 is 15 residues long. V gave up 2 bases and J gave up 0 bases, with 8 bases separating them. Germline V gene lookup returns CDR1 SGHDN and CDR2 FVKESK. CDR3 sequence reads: CASSQFRDSYNEQFF. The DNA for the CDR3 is TGTGCCAGCAGCCAATTTCGGGACTCCTACAATGAGCAGTTCTTC. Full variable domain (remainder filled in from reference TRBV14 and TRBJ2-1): EAGVTQFPSHSVIEKGQTVTLRCDPISGHDNLYWYRRVMGKEIKFLLHFVKESKQDESGMPNNRFLAERTGGTYSTLKVQPAELEDSGVYFCASSQFRDSYNEQFFGPGTRLTVL.

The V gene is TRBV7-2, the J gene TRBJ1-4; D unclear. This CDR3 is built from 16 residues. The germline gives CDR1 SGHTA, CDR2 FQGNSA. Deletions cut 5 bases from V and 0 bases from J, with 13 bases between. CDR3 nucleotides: TGTGCCAGCAGCCCGAGCGTCATAGCAACTAATGAAAAACTGTTTTTT. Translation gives CASSPSVIATNEKLFF.

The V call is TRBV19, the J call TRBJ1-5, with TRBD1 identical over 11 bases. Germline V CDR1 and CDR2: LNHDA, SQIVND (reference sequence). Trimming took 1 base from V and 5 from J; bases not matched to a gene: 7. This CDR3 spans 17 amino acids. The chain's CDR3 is CASSIGGGQGAHQPQHF. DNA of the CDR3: TGTGCCAGTAGTATAGGGGGAGGACAGGGGGCCCATCAGCCCCAGCATTTT. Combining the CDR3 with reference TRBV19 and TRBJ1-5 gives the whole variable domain DGGITQSPKYLFRKEGQNVTLSCEQNLNHDAMYWYRQDPGQGLRLIYYSQIVNDFQKGDIAEGYSVSREKKESFPLTVTSAQKNPTAFYLCASSIGGGQGAHQPQHFGDGTRLSIL.

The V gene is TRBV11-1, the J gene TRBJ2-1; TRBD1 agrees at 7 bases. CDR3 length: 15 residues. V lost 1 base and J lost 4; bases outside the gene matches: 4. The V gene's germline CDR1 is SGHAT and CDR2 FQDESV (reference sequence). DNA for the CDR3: TGTGCCAGCAGCTTAGAAAGGGGGCTGTACAATGAGCAGTTCTTC. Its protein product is CASSLERGLYNEQFF. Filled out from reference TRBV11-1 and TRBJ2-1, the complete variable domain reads EAEVAQSPRYKITEKSQAVAFWCDPISGHATLYWYRQILGQGPELLVQFQDESVVDDSQLPKDRFSAERLKGVDSTLKIQPAELGDSAMYLCASSLERGLYNEQFFGPGTRLTVL.

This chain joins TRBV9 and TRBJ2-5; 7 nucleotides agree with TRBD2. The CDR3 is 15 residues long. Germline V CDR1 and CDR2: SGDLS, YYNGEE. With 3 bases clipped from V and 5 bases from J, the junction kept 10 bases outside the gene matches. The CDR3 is CASSALGGGWETQYF. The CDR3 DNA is TGTGCCAGCAGCGCCCTCGGCGGGGGTTGGGAGACCCAGTACTTC.

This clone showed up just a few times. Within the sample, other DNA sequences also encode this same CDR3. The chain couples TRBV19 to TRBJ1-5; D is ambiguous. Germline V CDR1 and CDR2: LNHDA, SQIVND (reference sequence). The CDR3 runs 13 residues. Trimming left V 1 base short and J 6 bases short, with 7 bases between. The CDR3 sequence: CASSIAGGQPQHF. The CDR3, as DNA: TGTGCCAGTAGTATAGCTGGAGGTCAGCCCCAGCATTTT.

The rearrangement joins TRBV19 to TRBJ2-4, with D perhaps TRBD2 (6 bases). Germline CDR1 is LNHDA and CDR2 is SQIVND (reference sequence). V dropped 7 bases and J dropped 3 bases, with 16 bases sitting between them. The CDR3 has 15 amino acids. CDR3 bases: TGTGCCAGTACCGAGGGTCAGGGAGGCAAAAACATTCAGTACTTC. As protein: CASTEGQGGKNIQYF.

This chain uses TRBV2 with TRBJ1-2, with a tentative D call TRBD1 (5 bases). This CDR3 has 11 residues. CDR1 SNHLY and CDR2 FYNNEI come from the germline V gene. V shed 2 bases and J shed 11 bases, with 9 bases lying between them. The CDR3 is CASSEWGGYTF. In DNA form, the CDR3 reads TGTGCCAGCAGTGAATGGGGGGGATACACCTTC.

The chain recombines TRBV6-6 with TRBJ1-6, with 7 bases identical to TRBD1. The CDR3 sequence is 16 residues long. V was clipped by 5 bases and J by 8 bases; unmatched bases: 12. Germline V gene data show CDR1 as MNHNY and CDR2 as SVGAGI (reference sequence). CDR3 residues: CASSAPPGQLHSPLHF. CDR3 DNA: TGTGCCAGCAGTGCACCTCCGGGACAGCTTCATTCACCCCTCCACTTT.

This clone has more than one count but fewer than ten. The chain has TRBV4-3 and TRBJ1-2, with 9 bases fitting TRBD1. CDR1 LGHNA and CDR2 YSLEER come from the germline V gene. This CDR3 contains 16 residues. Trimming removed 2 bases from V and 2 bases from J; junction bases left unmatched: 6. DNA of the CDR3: TGCGCCAGCAGCCAATCGGGACAGGGAGGCAACTATGGCTACACCTTC. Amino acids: CASSQSGQGGNYGYTF.

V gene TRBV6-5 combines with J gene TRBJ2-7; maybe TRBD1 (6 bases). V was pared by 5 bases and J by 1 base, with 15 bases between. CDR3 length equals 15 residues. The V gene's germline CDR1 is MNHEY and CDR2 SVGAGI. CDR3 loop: CASSRTGMGSYEQYF. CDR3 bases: TGTGCCAGCAGTCGCACAGGGATGGGGTCCTACGAGCAGTACTTC.

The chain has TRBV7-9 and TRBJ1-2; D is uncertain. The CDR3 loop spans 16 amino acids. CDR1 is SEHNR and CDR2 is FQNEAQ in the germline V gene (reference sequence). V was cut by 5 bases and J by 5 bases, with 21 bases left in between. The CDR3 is CASSRFGEATSYGYTF. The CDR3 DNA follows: TGTGCCAGCAGCCGGTTTGGGGAGGCAACCTCTTATGGCTACACCTTC.

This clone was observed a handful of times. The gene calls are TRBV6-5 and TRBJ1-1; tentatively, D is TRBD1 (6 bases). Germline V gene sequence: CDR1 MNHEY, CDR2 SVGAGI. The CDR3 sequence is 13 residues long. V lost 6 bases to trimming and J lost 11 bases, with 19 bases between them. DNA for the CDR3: TGTGCCAGCAGCGAGGACAGAGTCTCCCAGGCTTTCTTT. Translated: CASSEDRVSQAFF.